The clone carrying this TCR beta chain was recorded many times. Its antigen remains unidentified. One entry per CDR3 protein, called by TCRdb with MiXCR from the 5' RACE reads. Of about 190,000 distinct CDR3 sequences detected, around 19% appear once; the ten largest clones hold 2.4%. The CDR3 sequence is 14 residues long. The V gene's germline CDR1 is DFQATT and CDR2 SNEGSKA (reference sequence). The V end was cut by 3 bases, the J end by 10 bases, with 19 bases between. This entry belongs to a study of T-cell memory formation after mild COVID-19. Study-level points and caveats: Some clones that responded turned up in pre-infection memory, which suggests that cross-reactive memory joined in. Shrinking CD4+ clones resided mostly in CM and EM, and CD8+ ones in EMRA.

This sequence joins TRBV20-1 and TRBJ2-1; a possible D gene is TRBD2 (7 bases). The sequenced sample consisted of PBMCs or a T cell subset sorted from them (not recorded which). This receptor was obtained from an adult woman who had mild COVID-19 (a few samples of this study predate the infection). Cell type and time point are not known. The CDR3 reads CSASGGPVWEEQFF. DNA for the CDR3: TGCAGTGCTAGCGGGGGGCCGGTTTGGGAGGAGCAGTTCTTC.